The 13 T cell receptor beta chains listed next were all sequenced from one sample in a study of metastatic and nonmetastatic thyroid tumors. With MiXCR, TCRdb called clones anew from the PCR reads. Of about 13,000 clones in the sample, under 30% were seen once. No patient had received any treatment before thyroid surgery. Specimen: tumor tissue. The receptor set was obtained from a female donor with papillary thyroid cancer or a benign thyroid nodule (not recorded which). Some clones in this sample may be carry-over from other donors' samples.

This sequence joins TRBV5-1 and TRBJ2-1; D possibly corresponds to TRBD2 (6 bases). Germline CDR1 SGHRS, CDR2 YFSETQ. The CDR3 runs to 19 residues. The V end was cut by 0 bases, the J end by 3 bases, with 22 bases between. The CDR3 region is CASSLVGTPAMGFYNEQFF. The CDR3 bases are TGCGCCAGCAGCTTGGTGGGGACTCCCGCCATGGGCTTCTACAATGAGCAGTTCTTC. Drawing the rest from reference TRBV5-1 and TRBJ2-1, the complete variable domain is KAGVTQTPRYLIKTRGQQVTLSCSPISGHRSVSWYQQTPGQGLQFLFEYFSETQRNKGNFPGRFSGRQFSNSRSEMNVSTLELGDSALYLCASSLVGTPAMGFYNEQFFGPGTRLTVL.

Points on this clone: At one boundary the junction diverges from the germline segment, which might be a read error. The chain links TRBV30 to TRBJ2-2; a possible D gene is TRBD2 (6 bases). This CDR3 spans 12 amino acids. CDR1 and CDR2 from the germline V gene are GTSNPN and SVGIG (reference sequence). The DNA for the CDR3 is TGTGCCTGGAGTGCCCAGGTCGGGGGGCTGTTTTTT. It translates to CAWSAQVGGLFF.

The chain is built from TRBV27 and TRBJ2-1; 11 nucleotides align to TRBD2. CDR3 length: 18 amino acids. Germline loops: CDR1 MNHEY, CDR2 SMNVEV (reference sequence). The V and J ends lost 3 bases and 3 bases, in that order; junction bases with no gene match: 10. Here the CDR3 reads CASSFHSGRARVYNEQFF. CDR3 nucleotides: TGTGCCAGCAGTTTTCATAGCGGGAGGGCCAGGGTCTACAATGAGCAGTTCTTC.

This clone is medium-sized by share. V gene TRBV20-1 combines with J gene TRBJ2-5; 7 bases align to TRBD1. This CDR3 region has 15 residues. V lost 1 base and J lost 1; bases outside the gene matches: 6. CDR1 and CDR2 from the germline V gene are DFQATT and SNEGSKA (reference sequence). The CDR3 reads CSARVMDRTQETQYF. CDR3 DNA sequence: TGCAGTGCTAGAGTCATGGACAGGACCCAAGAGACCCAGTACTTC.

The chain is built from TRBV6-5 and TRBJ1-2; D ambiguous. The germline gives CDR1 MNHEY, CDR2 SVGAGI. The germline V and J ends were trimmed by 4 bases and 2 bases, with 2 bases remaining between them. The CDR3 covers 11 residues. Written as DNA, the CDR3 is TGTGCCAGCAGTTTGAACTATGGCTACACCTTC. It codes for CASSLNYGYTF.

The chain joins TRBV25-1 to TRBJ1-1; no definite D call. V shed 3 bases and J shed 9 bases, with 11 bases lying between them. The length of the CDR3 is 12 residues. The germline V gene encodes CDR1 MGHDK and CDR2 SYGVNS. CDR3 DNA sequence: TGTGCCAGCAGTGACGACGGGTTTAAAGCTTTCTTT. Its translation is CASSDDGFKAFF.

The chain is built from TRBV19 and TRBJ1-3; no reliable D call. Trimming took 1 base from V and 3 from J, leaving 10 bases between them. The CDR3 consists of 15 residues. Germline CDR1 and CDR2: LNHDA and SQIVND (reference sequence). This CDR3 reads CASSIAATSGNTIYF. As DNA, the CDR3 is TGTGCCAGTAGTATAGCAGCGACAAGTGGAAACACCATATATTTT. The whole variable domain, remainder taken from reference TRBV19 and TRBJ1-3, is DGGITQSPKYLFRKEGQNVTLSCEQNLNHDAMYWYRQDPGQGLRLIYYSQIVNDFQKGDIAEGYSVSREKKESFPLTVTSAQKNPTAFYLCASSIAATSGNTIYFGEGSWLTVV.

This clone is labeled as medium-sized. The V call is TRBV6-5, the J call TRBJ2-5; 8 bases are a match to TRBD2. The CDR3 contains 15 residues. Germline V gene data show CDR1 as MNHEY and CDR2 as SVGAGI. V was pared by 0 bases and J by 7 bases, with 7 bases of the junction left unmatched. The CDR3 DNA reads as TGTGCCAGCAGTTACTCGGGACTAGGTTCAGGGACCCAGTACTTC. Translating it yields CASSYSGLGSGTQYF.

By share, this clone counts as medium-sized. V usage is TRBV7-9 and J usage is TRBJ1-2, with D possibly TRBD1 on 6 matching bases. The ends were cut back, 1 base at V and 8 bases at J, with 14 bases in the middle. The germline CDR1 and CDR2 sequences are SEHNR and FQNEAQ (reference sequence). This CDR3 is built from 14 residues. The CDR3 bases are TGTGCCAGCAGCTTAGATGGGGGGGCGCGAGGCTACACCTTC. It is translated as CASSLDGGARGYTF.

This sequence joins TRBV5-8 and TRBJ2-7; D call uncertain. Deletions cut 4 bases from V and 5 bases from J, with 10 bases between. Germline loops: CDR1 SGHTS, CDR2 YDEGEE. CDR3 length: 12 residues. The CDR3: CASSPRLNEQYF. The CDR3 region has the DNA TGTGCCAGCAGCCCACGACTGAACGAGCAGTACTTC.

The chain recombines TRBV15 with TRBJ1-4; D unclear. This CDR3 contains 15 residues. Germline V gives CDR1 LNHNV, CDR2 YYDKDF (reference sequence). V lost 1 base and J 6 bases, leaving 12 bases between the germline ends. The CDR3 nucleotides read TGTGCCACCAGCAGAGTAATCCTCGATGATGAAAAACTGTTTTTT. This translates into CATSRVILDDEKLFF.

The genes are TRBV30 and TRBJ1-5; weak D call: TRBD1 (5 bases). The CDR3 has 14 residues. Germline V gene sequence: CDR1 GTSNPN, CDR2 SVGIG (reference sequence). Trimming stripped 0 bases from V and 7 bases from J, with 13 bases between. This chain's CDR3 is CAWSVGVGGQPQHF. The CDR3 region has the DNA TGTGCCTGGAGTGTGGGGGTTGGGGGGCAGCCCCAGCATTTT.

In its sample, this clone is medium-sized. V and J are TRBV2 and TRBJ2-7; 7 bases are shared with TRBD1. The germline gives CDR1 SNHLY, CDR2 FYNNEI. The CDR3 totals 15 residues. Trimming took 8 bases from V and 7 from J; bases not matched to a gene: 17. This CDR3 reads CASSFDREIWKEQYF. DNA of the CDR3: TGTGCCAGCTCCTTTGACAGGGAGATATGGAAGGAGCAGTACTTC.